This is a list of T cell receptor beta chains from one sample in a study of shared clonotypes between healthy human individuals. The table came from immunoSEQ multiplex PCR; TCRdb's copy has only in-frame clones and leaves some out. The table has about 2.3 million clones, about 92% seen once. The sample was naive CD4+ T cells from PBMCs. The receptor source for this set is a man aged 18 to 35 in good health. Some clones in this sample may be carry-over from other donors' samples. CDR3s include the opening cysteine and the closing phenylalanine or tryptophan. Fields, in order: J gene, clone size, V gene, D gene, CDR3 protein, CDR3 DNA. A D gene is named only where the DNA matches it firmly. Clone size is shown for a subset of rows, as once, few, many or a class of expanded clone.

TRBJ1-1 | - | TRBV5-1 | - | CASSLGPRATEAFF | TGCGCCAGCAGCTTGGGCCCCAGGGCCACTGAAGCTTTCTTT
TRBJ1-2 | - | TRBV29-1 | - | CSVGRTMSDGYTF | TGCAGCGTTGGCAGGACAATGTCTGATGGCTACACCTTC
TRBJ2-7 | - | TRBV2 | TRBD1 | CASRPGQQSYEQYF | TGTGCCAGCAGGCCGGGACAGCAATCCTACGAGCAGTACTTC
TRBJ1-1 | - | TRBV7-8 | - | CASSLMAANTEAFF | TGTGCCAGCAGCTTAATGGCAGCAAACACTGAAGCTTTCTTT
TRBJ1-1 | - | TRBV7-9 | - | CASMQDGTEAFF | TGTGCCAGCATGCAGGATGGCACTGAAGCTTTCTTT
TRBJ2-1 | - | TRBV2 | TRBD1 | CASQPRTGEFVGFF | TGTGCCAGCCAACCTAGGACAGGGGAATTTGTCGGGTTCTTC
TRBJ2-2 | - | TRBV5-4 | - | CASSLYGGTNTGELFF | TGTGCCAGCAGCTTGTATGGGGGAACGAACACCGGGGAGCTGTTTTTT
TRBJ1-5 | - | TRBV7-2 | - | CASSLGGLGNQPQHF | TGTGCCAGCAGCTTAGGGGGTTTAGGCAATCAGCCCCAGCATTTT
TRBJ1-4 | - | TRBV4-3 | - | CASSQDFNRVNEKLFF | TGCGCCAGCAGCCAAGATTTTAACAGGGTTAATGAAAAACTGTTTTTT
TRBJ2-2 | - | TRBV6-6 | TRBD2 | CASRLAGGTNTGELFF | TGTGCCAGCAGACTAGCGGGAGGGACGAACACCGGGGAGCTGTTTTTT
TRBJ2-7 | - | TRBV30 | - | CAWSGGESSYEQYF | TGTGCCTGGAGTGGGGGGGAGAGCTCCTACGAGCAGTACTTC
TRBJ1-1 | - | TRBV11-2 | - | CASSPRRPGFMNTEAFF | TGTGCCAGCAGCCCCCGCCGGCCAGGGTTCATGAACACTGAAGCTTTCTTT
TRBJ2-5 | - | TRBV10-2 | - | CASSEPGTQYF | TGCGCCAGCAGTGAGCCGGGGACCCAGTACTTC
TRBJ1-1 | - | TRBV5-6 | - | CASSLARTEAFF | TGTGCCAGCAGCTTGGCCCGCACTGAAGCTTTCTTT
TRBJ2-4 | - | TRBV7-2 | - | CASSLATANIQYF | TGTGCCAGCAGCTTAGCGACAGCAAACATTCAGTACTTC
TRBJ1-4 | - | TRBV7-9 | - | CASRRTQLEKLFF | TGTGCCAGCAGAAGGACCCAATTAGAAAAACTGTTTTTT
TRBJ2-2 | - | TRBV5-1 | - | CASSLVQTNTGELFF | TGCGCCAGCAGCTTGGTTCAGACGAACACCGGGGAGCTGTTTTTT
TRBJ2-5 | - | TRBV5-4 | TRBD2 | CASSPGLAGQETQYF | TGTGCCAGCAGCCCGGGACTAGCGGGACAAGAGACCCAGTACTTC
TRBJ2-7 | - | TRBV2 | - | CASSARGEQYF | TGTGCCAGCAGTGCACGCGGCGAGCAGTACTTC
TRBJ2-5 | once | TRBV2 | - | CASKRGPQETQYF | TGTGCCAGCAAGAGGGGACCCCAAGAGACCCAGTACTTC
TRBJ2-2 | - | TRBV5-1 | - | CASSLDPTNTGELFF | TGCGCCAGCAGCTTGGATCCGACCAACACCGGGGAGCTGTTTTTT
TRBJ2-2 | - | TRBV5-1 | TRBD1 | CASSLAPQGVSGNTGELFF | TGCGCCAGCAGCTTGGCCCCACAGGGGGTTAGCGGGAACACCGGGGAGCTGTTTTTT
TRBJ2-7 | - | TRBV5-1 | - | CASSLGRGTYYEQYF | TGCGCCAGCAGCTTGGGCAGGGGAACCTACTACGAGCAGTACTTC
TRBJ2-7 | - | TRBV2 | TRBD2 | CASRRTSGNEQYF | TGTGCCAGCAGGAGGACTAGCGGGAACGAGCAGTACTTC
TRBJ2-7 | - | TRBV6-6 | - | CASSPGLAALYEQYF | TGTGCCAGCAGCCCCGGCCTAGCTGCTCTCTACGAGCAGTACTTC
TRBJ2-7 | - | TRBV27 | - | CASRDSSYEQYF | TGTGCCAGCAGGGACAGCTCCTACGAGCAGTACTTC
TRBJ2-7 | - | TRBV14 | - | CASSRIQGRGEQYF | TGTGCCAGCAGCAGAATACAGGGTCGGGGCGAGCAGTACTTC
TRBJ2-3 | - | TRBV18 | - | CASSPPSGTDTQYF | TGTGCCAGCTCACCCCCCTCCGGTACAGATACGCAGTATTTT
TRBJ2-3 | - | TRBV9 | - | CASSVVTTGGTDTQYF | TGTGCCAGCAGCGTAGTTACTACCGGGGGTACAGATACGCAGTATTTT
TRBJ2-1 | - | TRBV7-3 | TRBD2 | CASSYSGRYNEQFF | TGTGCCAGCAGCTATAGCGGGAGGTACAATGAGCAGTTCTTC
TRBJ2-3 | - | TRBV7-9 | TRBD2 | CASSYRLAGSTDTQYF | TGTGCCAGCAGCTATAGACTAGCGGGGAGCACAGATACGCAGTATTTT
TRBJ1-3 | - | TRBV11-2 | - | CASSLSVRGTGNTIYF | TGTGCCAGCAGCTTATCCGTCCGGGGGACTGGAAACACCATATATTTT
TRBJ1-1 | - | TRBV5-8 | - | CASSLGRPDTEAFF | TGTGCCAGCAGCTTGGGCAGGCCTGACACTGAAGCTTTCTTT
TRBJ2-5 | - | TRBV5-4 | - | CASSGGETQYF | TGTGCCAGCAGCGGGGGAGAGACCCAGTACTTC
TRBJ2-4 | - | TRBV7-9 | - | CASSPRGVGLSDIQYF | TGTGCCAGCAGCCCCCGTGGTGTGGGGTTATCAGACATTCAGTACTTC
TRBJ1-5 | - | TRBV18 | - | CASSPAGDQPQHF | TGTGCCAGCTCACCAGCAGGGGATCAGCCCCAGCATTTT
TRBJ2-1 | - | TRBV6-6 | TRBD2 | CASNPGLAEHNEQFF | TGTGCCAGCAACCCGGGACTAGCGGAACACAATGAGCAGTTCTTC
TRBJ2-7 | - | TRBV5-1 | TRBD1 | CASSPGTGAYEQYF | TGCGCCAGCAGTCCTGGGACAGGGGCCTACGAGCAGTACTTC
TRBJ1-2 | - | TRBV29-1 | - | CSVVRVYGYTF | TGCAGCGTTGTAAGGGTATATGGCTACACCTTC
TRBJ2-5 | once | TRBV7-6 | - | CASSPSPAETQYF | TGTGCCAGCAGCCCGAGCCCCGCGGAGACCCAGTACTTC
TRBJ1-1 | - | TRBV29-1 | - | CSAGFGGSRTEAFF | TGCAGCGCTGGATTTGGAGGCAGTAGGACTGAAGCTTTCTTT
TRBJ2-1 | - | TRBV9 | - | CASSATQYNEQFF | TGTGCCAGCAGCGCGACCCAGTACAATGAGCAGTTCTTC
TRBJ2-1 | - | TRBV29-1 | TRBD1 | CSLRRTGLNNEQFF | TGCAGCCTCCGGAGGACAGGGTTAAACAATGAGCAGTTCTTC
TRBJ2-1 | - | TRBV4-2 | TRBD2 | CASSPSPGLAGGSYNEQFF | TGTGCCAGCAGCCCGTCTCCTGGACTAGCGGGAGGGTCGTACAATGAGCAGTTCTTC
TRBJ2-7 | - | TRBV11-2 | - | CASSLDPGEFDEQYF | TGTGCCAGCAGCTTAGACCCAGGGGAATTCGACGAGCAGTACTTC